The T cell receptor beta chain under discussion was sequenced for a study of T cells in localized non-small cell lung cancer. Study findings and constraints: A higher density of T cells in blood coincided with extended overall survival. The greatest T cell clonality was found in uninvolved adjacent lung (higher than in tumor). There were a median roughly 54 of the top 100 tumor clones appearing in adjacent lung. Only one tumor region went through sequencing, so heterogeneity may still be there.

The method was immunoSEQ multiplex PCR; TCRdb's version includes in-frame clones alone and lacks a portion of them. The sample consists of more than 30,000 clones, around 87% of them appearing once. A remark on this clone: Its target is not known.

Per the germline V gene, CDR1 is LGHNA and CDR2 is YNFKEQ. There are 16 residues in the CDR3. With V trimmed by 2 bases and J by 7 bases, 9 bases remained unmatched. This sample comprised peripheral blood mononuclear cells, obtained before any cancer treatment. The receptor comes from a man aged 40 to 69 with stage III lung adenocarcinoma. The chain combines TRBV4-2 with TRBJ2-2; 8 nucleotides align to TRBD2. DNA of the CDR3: TGTGCCAGCAGCCAAACGCGCGGGGGGTGGAACGGGGAGCTGTTTTTT. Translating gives CASSQTRGGWNGELFF.